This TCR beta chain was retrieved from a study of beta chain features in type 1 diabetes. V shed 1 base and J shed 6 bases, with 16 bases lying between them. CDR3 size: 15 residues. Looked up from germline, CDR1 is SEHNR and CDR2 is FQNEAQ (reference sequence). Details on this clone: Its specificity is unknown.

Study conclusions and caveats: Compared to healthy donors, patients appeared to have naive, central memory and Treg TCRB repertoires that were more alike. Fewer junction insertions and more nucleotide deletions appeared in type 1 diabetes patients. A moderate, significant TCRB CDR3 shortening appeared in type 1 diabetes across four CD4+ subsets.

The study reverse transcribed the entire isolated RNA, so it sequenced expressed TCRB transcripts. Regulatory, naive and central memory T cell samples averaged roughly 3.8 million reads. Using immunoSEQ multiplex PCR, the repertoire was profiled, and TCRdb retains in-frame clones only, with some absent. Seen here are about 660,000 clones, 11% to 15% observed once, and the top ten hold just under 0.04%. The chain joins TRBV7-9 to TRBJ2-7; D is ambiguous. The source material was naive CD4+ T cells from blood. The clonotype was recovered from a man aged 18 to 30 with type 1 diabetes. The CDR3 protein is CASSLERPRPGEQYF. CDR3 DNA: TGTGCCAGCAGCTTAGAGAGGCCCAGACCGGGCGAGCAGTACTTC. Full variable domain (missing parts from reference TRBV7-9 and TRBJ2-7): DTGVSQNPRHKITKRGQNVTFRCDPISEHNRLYWYRQTLGQGPEFLTYFQNEAQLEKSRLLSDRFSAERPKGSFSTLEIQRTEQGDSAMYLCASSLERPRPGEQYFGPGTRLTVT.